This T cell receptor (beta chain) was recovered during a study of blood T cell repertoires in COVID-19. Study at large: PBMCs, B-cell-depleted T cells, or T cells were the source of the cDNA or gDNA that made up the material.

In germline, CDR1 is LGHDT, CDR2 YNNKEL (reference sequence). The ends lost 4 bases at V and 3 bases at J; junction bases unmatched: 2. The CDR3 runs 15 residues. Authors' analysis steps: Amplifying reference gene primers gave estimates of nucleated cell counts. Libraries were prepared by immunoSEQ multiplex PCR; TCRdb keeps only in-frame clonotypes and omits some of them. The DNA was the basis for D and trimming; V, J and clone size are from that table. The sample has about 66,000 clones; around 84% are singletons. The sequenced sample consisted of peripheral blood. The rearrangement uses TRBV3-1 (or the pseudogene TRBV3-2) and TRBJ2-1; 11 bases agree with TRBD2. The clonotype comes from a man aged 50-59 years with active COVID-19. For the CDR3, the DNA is TGTGCCAGCAGCCCCGGGACTAGCGGCTACAATGAGCAGTTCTTC. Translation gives CASSPGTSGYNEQFF.